The rows below give T cell receptor beta chains drawn from one sample of a study of technical replicates of blood from a handful of donors. Only in-frame clones appear in the TCRdb table, and some are missing; sequencing was by immunoSEQ multiplex PCR. The repertoire consists of some 89,000 clones, with 85% to 95% occurring once and the leading ten covering 0.25% to 0.35%. The specimen was T cells isolated from PBMCs. Every receptor here comes from a human donor in good health. The CDR3 runs from the conserved cysteine through the conserved F or W. Fields, in order: CDR3 DNA, CDR3 protein, D gene, clone size, V gene, J gene. D genes are given only for firm matches. Only part of the rows carry a size: once, few, many, or a class if the clone is expanded.

TGTGCCAGCGGATATGCCGGGACTAGCGGCTACAATGAGCAGTTCTTC	CASGYAGTSGYNEQFF	TRBD2	once	TRBV5-6	TRBJ2-1
TGTGCCAGCAGCGGCCGGGACAGTCTTCATCGCTATGGCTACACCTTC	CASSGRDSLHRYGYTF	TRBD1	-	TRBV11-3	TRBJ1-2
TGTGCCAGCCTAGGAAACACCATATATTTT	CASLGNTIYF	-	-	TRBV28	TRBJ1-3
TGTGCCAGCAGCATAAGGGGTTTGAGTGGCTACGAGCAGTACTTC	CASSIRGLSGYEQYF	-	-	TRBV27	TRBJ2-7
TGCGCCAGCAGCTCAACGGCCGGGACAGGGGGCGAGAGGCTGTTCTTC	CASSSTAGTGGERLFF	TRBD1	-	TRBV5-1	TRBJ2-1
TGTGCCAGCAGTTACGGTACAGGTTCCCGCGAGCAGTACTTC	CASSYGTGSREQYF	-	-	TRBV6-6	TRBJ2-7
TGCGCCAGCAGTGATGGGCTCCAGAACACTGAAGCTTTCTTT	CASSDGLQNTEAFF	-	-	TRBV10-1	TRBJ1-1
TGCGCCAGCACGGGCCGGGAAGGGGGCTACACCTTC	CASTGREGGYTF	-	-	TRBV5-1	TRBJ1-2
TGTGCCAGCAGCCATGGCGACAGGGTGAATACTGAAGCTTTCTTT	CASSHGDRVNTEAFF	TRBD1	-	TRBV4-2	TRBJ1-1
TGCGCCAGCAGTGAATTAGTGGGACTGACCTACGAGCAGTACTTC	CASSELVGLTYEQYF	-	-	TRBV10-1	TRBJ2-7
TGTGCCAGCAGTGAAGTAGCGGGGGACTACAATGAGCAGTTCTTC	CASSEVAGDYNEQFF	TRBD2	-	TRBV2	TRBJ2-1
TGTGCCAGCAGTTTAGATGGGCTAGCGGGAGCCTACGAGCAGTACTTC	CASSLDGLAGAYEQYF	TRBD2	-	TRBV27	TRBJ2-7
TGTGCCAGCTCACCGTCCGATGGCTACACCTTC	CASSPSDGYTF	-	-	TRBV18	TRBJ1-2
TGCGCCAGCAGCCAAGATATTTTGCGGGTAAGCTCCTACGAGCAGTACTTC	CASSQDILRVSSYEQYF	-	-	TRBV4-3	TRBJ2-7
TGTGCCAGCAGCCTCACAAGACCGACTAATTACAATGAGCAGTTCTTC	CASSLTRPTNYNEQFF	-	-	TRBV7-9	TRBJ2-1
TGTGCCAGCAGCTTAGCCCGACTACCGTTGAAGACCCAGTACTTC	CASSLARLPLKTQYF	-	-	TRBV7-8	TRBJ2-5
TGTGCCAGCAGTTCACAGGGGACAGGGGGCATTTACGAGCAGTACTTC	CASSSQGTGGIYEQYF	TRBD1	-	TRBV11-2	TRBJ2-7